This record covers a single T cell receptor (beta chain). The source of the sample is a study of blood T cells in healthy people across ages. Primed by a sample-barcoded 5' primer and a J-beta primer mix, a second PCR proceeded for 7 to 11 cycles. Researchers report that each sample yielded at least 2.5 million CDR3-containing paired-end reads. Each CDR3 protein gets one entry after TCRdb re-called the 5' RACE reads with MiXCR. This repertoire shows roughly 2 million distinct CDR3 sequences, 49% found once; its top ten account for over 2%. The germline V gene has CDR1 DFQATT and CDR2 SNEGSKA (reference sequence). The V gene lost 5 bases and the J gene lost 3 bases, with 15 bases spanning the gap. CDR3 length: 14 residues. With each sample, at least 5 micrograms of total RNA were extracted.

The chain links TRBV20-1 to TRBJ2-3; possibly TRBD2 for D (6 bases). The clonotype was recovered from a woman aged 40 to 50 in good health. What was sequenced was blood. CDR3 bases: TGCAGTGCTTCCCCCCGACTAGTTACAGATACGCAGTATTTT. Its translation: CSASPRLVTDTQYF.